Following are 21 T cell receptor beta chains from one sample sequenced in a study of T cell responses to AZD1222 COVID-19 vaccine. Measured with immunoSEQ multiplex PCR; TCRdb has only the in-frame clones, and not every one. The table lists some 180,000 clones, roughly nine tenths of them singletons, with approximately 1% in the top ten. This material consisted of peripheral blood, taken 28 days after the second AZD1222 dose. The receptors derive from an adult who received the AZD1222 COVID-19 vaccine.

In this sample, this clone turned up a few times. The chain carries TRBV19 and TRBJ1-2, with unresolved D. CDR1 LNHDA and CDR2 SQIVND come from the germline V gene (reference sequence). V was cut by 4 bases and J by 6 bases, with 18 bases left in between. The CDR3 is 15 amino acids. CDR3 bases: TGTGCCAGTAGTAATTCGGGAGGGCTCATCGATGGCTACACCTTC. This translates into CASSNSGGLIDGYTF.

This clone appeared once. V and J are TRBV2 and TRBJ1-2; D is undetermined. Trimming shortened V by 8 bases and J by 4 bases, and 14 bases separated the two germline ends. The CDR3 runs to 13 residues. The germline gives CDR1 SNHLY, CDR2 FYNNEI. The CDR3 bases are TGTGCCAGCCGGACCCATGATCCCTATGGCTACACCTTC. This gives the protein CASRTHDPYGYTF.

CDR3 amino acids: CASSPVGSLYGYTF. CDR3 coding DNA: TGTGCCAGCAGCCCCGTAGGGTCCCTATATGGCTACACCTTC. The V call is TRBV27, the J call TRBJ1-2; D not certain. Deletions cut 6 bases from V and 5 bases from J, with 16 bases between. Germline V gene data show CDR1 as MNHEY and CDR2 as SMNVEV (reference sequence). This CDR3 region has 14 residues.

This clone was recorded once. The chain's CDR3 is CASSIFSGTGLYEQYF. CDR3 in DNA: TGTGCCAGTAGTATATTTTCCGGGACAGGCCTCTACGAGCAGTACTTC. The V call is TRBV19, the J call TRBJ2-7, with 8 bases aligning to TRBD1. V lost 2 bases to trimming and J lost 3 bases; unmatched junction nucleotides: 9. The CDR3 spans 16 residues. Germline lookup yields CDR1 LNHDA and CDR2 SQIVND (reference sequence).

The V gene is TRBV11-2, the J gene TRBJ2-7; 8 bases agree with TRBD1. Germline V gene sequence: CDR1 SGHAT, CDR2 FQNNGV. This CDR3 has 14 residues. Germline trimming cut 7 bases from V and 2 bases from J; bases unmatched to any gene: 7. CDR3 DNA sequence: TGTGCCAGCACCATCGGGACAGGACCCTACGAGCAGTACTTC. Translating it yields CASTIGTGPYEQYF. The full variable domain, in which reference TRBV11-2 and TRBJ2-7 provide the parts outside the CDR3, is EAGVAQSPRYKIIEKRQSVAFWCNPISGHATLYWYQQILGQGPKLLIQFQNNGVVDDSQLPKDRFSAERLKGVDSTLKIQPAKLEDSAVYLCASTIGTGPYEQYFGPGTRLTVT.

The rearrangement links TRBV2 to TRBJ2-1, with a weak D call TRBD1 (7 bases). V lost 6 bases to trimming and J lost 10 bases, with 10 bases between them. This CDR3 contains 11 residues. Looked up from germline, CDR1 is SNHLY and CDR2 is FYNNEI. The CDR3, as DNA: TGTGCCAGCAGCTCAGGGGGGGAGCAGTTCTTC. It encodes CASSSGGEQFF.

The chain has TRBV18 and TRBJ1-1; 7 bases match TRBD1. Per germline, CDR1 KGHSH and CDR2 LQKENI. The CDR3 spans 15 residues. The J segment lost 1 base and the V segment lost 6 bases, leaving 8 bases of the junction unmatched. The CDR3 spells CASSPTGAPNTEAFF. The CDR3 region has the DNA TGTGCCAGCTCCCCCACAGGGGCCCCGAACACTGAAGCTTTCTTT.

The rearrangement links TRBV5-5 to TRBJ2-3, with D maybe TRBD1 (6 bases). Trimming stripped 0 bases from V and 0 bases from J, with 14 bases between. The length of the CDR3 is 17 residues. CDR1 is SGHKS and CDR2 is YYEKEE in the germline V gene (reference sequence). The CDR3 loop reads CASSLAPGRGSTDTQYF. The CDR3 bases are TGTGCCAGCAGCTTGGCCCCCGGCAGGGGTAGCACAGATACGCAGTATTTT.

The chain has TRBV5-6 and TRBJ1-5; D is undetermined. CDR3 length equals 14 residues. Germline V CDR1 and CDR2: SGHDT, YYEEEE. Trimming left V 1 base short and J 7 bases short, with 12 bases between. The chain's CDR3 is CASSLRPTDQPQHF. The CDR3 nucleotides read TGTGCCAGCAGCTTGCGACCAACAGACCAGCCCCAGCATTTT.

This chain connects TRBV15 to TRBJ1-2, with D uncertain. CDR1 LNHNV and CDR2 YYDKDF come from the germline V gene (reference sequence). The CDR3 length is 13 residues. Between the trimmed V and J ends, which lost 4 bases and 6 bases, there was a span of 12 bases. The CDR3 DNA follows: TGTGCCACCAGCATCTTATTATCGGATGGCTACACCTTC. Translating it yields CATSILLSDGYTF.

V and J are TRBV4-2 and TRBJ1-2, with 8 bases fitting TRBD1. Germline trimming cut 0 bases from V and 4 bases from J; bases unmatched to any gene: 7. Per germline, CDR1 LGHNA and CDR2 YNFKEQ. CDR3 length equals 16 residues. CDR3 region: CASSQDAGGASYGYTF. The DNA of the CDR3 is TGTGCCAGCAGCCAAGATGCAGGGGGCGCGAGCTATGGCTACACCTTC.

The J gene is TRBJ1-1, the V gene TRBV29-1, with D possibly being TRBD1 (5 bases). The germline V gene encodes CDR1 SQVTM and CDR2 ANQGSEA. The CDR3 loop spans 12 amino acids. V was clipped by 5 bases and J by 6 bases, with 13 bases between them. The CDR3 protein is CSVLRDGAEAFF. Written as DNA, the CDR3 is TGCAGCGTTCTCCGGGACGGGGCTGAAGCTTTCTTT.

The CDR3: CASSLGQRRPSYEQYF. The CDR3 DNA follows: TGTGCCAGCAGCCTGGGGCAGCGCCGCCCTTCCTACGAGCAGTACTTC. The chain recombines TRBV5-4 with TRBJ2-7; a weak D match, TRBD1 (5 bases). The CDR3 runs 16 residues. Deletions cut 4 bases from V and 1 base from J, with 18 bases between. The germline V gene has CDR1 SGHNT and CDR2 YYREEE (reference sequence).

This rearrangement joins TRBV3-1 (or the pseudogene TRBV3-2) to TRBJ1-6, with 7 bases fitting TRBD1. The CDR3 length is 16 residues. The ends lost 4 bases at V and 0 bases at J; junction bases unmatched: 3. Germline V gene sequence: CDR1 LGHDT, CDR2 YNNKEL (reference sequence). CDR3 sequence: CASSRGDSSYNSPLHF. The CDR3, as DNA: TGTGCCAGCAGCCGAGGGGACAGCTCCTATAATTCACCCCTCCACTTT.

For the CDR3, the DNA is TGCGCCAGCAGCTCCCAATCCGGCACTGAAGCTTTCTTT. It is translated as CASSSQSGTEAFF. V is TRBV5-1 and J is TRBJ1-1; D is unresolved. The germline V and J ends were trimmed by 3 bases and 4 bases, with 10 bases remaining between them. This CDR3 contains 13 residues. CDR1 and CDR2 from the germline V gene are SGHRS and YFSETQ.

About this clone: Germline and junction disagree at one end, which may indicate a read error. The chain employs TRBV6-5 and TRBJ1-2, with D unclear. Germline V gives CDR1 MNHEY, CDR2 SVGAGI. This CDR3 region has 14 residues. This CDR3 is CASSYRGQPSRFAF. In DNA, the CDR3 is TGTGCCAGCAGTTACCGTGGGCAGCCTTCTCGCTTCGCCTTC.

With respect to this clone: At one boundary the junction diverges from the germline segment, which might be a read error. V and J are TRBV6-2 or TRBV6-3 and TRBJ2-3, with no clear D. Per the germline V gene, CDR1 is MNHEY and CDR2 is SVGEGT. The CDR3 is made up of 12 amino acids. This CDR3 reads CASSDSPDTQYF. Here the CDR3 DNA reads TGTGCCAGCAGTGACTCCCCAGATACGCAGTATTTT.

V is TRBV2 and J is TRBJ1-2; TRBD1 matches at 7 bases. From germline, CDR1 is SNHLY and CDR2 FYNNEI. The CDR3 runs 18 residues. The V gene end was trimmed by 0 bases and the J gene end by 4 bases; junction bases not matched to a gene: 14. CDR3 in amino acids: CASSEATRDREGRYGYTF. In nucleotides, the CDR3 is TGTGCCAGCAGTGAAGCTACCCGAGACAGGGAGGGTCGCTATGGCTACACCTTC.

The J gene is TRBJ2-3, the V gene TRBV27; D is undetermined. V lost 3 bases to trimming and J lost 1 base, with 8 bases between them. This CDR3 is built from 14 residues. Germline CDR1 is MNHEY and CDR2 is SMNVEV (reference sequence). In DNA, the CDR3 is TGTGCCAGCAGTTTGGGGATGGGCACAGATACGCAGTATTTT. Residues: CASSLGMGTDTQYF.

This rearrangement joins TRBV27 to TRBJ1-2; 10 nucleotides agree with TRBD1. Germline V gene data show CDR1 as MNHEY and CDR2 as SMNVEV (reference sequence). CDR3 length: 16 amino acids. The V segment lost 8 bases and the J segment 2 bases; nucleotides outside the gene matches: 11. CDR3 sequence reads: CASLAFPGQGNYGYTF. CDR3 nucleotides: TGTGCCAGCTTGGCCTTCCCGGGACAGGGGAACTATGGCTACACCTTC.

V usage is TRBV11-2 and J usage is TRBJ1-2; tentatively, D is TRBD1 (6 bases). CDR1 and CDR2 (germline): SGHAT, FQNNGV. The CDR3 runs 17 residues. Trimming pared 6 bases from V and 0 bases from J, leaving 20 bases between. The CDR3 DNA is TGTGCCAGCAGAAAACCGGCCCAGGGGCCAACTAACTATGGCTACACCTTC. Translating it yields CASRKPAQGPTNYGYTF.